The 16 T cell receptor beta chains given below trace back to one sample, sequenced in a study of T cell responses to AZD1222 COVID-19 vaccine (dated by TCRdb to 2020 to 2022). Sample time point, as interpreted from the label and publication: baseline before first vaccination. The protocol used for the library was the immunoSEQ multiplex PCR assay. The immuneACCESS repertoire file appears here via TCRdb, limited to in-frame rearrangements. These files lack a portion of the clones; in checked studies, under half of the deficit traces to unresolved V genes, and the cause of the others is not known. Present in this sample are some 170,000 clones, 85% to 95% of which were seen just once. The ten largest clones take up less than 3% of the sample. Specimen: peripheral blood, collected on day 0 of AZD1222 vaccination. The receptors were gathered from an adult in good health.

The rearrangement links TRBV7-2 to TRBJ1-6; D remains ambiguous. From germline, CDR1 is SGHTA and CDR2 FQGNSA. The CDR3 is made up of 17 amino acids. V was trimmed by 5 bases and J by 10 bases, leaving 24 bases between them. CDR3 in amino acids: CASSPILGSSSGSPLHF. The CDR3 region has the DNA TGTGCCAGCAGCCCCATATTAGGGAGCTCGAGTGGGTCACCCCTCCACTTT.

CDR3 amino acids: CASSQDSGVLTGELFF. As DNA, the CDR3 is TGCGCCAGCAGCCAAGATAGCGGGGTGTTGACCGGGGAGCTGTTTTTT. The chain joins TRBV4-1 to TRBJ2-2, with TRBD2 matching 8 bases. Germline V lookup: CDR1 MGHRA, CDR2 YSYEKL. Trimming took 0 bases from V and 5 from J; bases not matched to a gene: 5. The CDR3 loop spans 16 amino acids.

The V call is TRBV7-8, the J call TRBJ1-1, with D possibly matching TRBD1 (6 bases). V was cut by 5 bases and J by 4 bases, with 14 bases left in between. The CDR3 runs 14 residues. CDR1 and CDR2 (germline): SGHVS, FQNEAQ. The chain's CDR3 is CASSPSGGPTEAFF. In nucleotides, the CDR3 is TGTGCCAGCAGCCCGAGTGGGGGGCCCACTGAAGCTTTCTTT.

The CDR3 sequence is CASSQIGLAGPVASTDTQYF. CDR3 sequence (DNA): TGTGCCAGCAGCCAAATAGGACTAGCGGGACCCGTGGCGAGCACAGATACGCAGTATTTT. The chain is built from TRBV4-2 and TRBJ2-3; 12 positions agree with TRBD2. J gave up 0 bases and V 2 bases, and 12 bases lay outside the gene matches. CDR3 length: 20 residues. Germline V gene lookup returns CDR1 LGHNA and CDR2 YNFKEQ.

CDR3 sequence (DNA): TGTGCCAGTAGTAGGGACCACAGGGTAGACAATCAGCCCCAGCATTTT. It specifies CASSRDHRVDNQPQHF. The chain joins TRBV19 to TRBJ1-5, with a tentative D call TRBD1 (6 bases). CDR1 and CDR2 from the germline V gene are LNHDA and SQIVND (reference sequence). V lost 4 bases and J lost 3, with 16 bases in between. The CDR3 is 16 residues long.

The chain recombines TRBV7-9 with TRBJ1-2, with D possibly being TRBD1 (6 bases). The CDR3 runs 15 residues. V shed 5 bases and J shed 4 bases, with 17 bases lying between them. CDR1 and CDR2 from the germline V gene are SEHNR and FQNEAQ (reference sequence). CDR3 nucleotides: TGTGCCAGCAGCCAGACCAGGGGATCCCCCTATGGCTACACCTTC. This codes for CASSQTRGSPYGYTF. The full variable domain, rest sourced from reference TRBV7-9 and TRBJ1-2, is DTGVSQNPRHKITKRGQNVTFRCDPISEHNRLYWYRQTLGQGPEFLTYFQNEAQLEKSRLLSDRFSAERPKGSFSTLEIQRTEQGDSAMYLCASSQTRGSPYGYTFGSGTRLTVV.

The chain recombines TRBV2 with TRBJ1-1; D is undetermined. V lost 6 bases to trimming and J lost 5 bases, with 4 bases between them. This CDR3 region has 10 residues. CDR1 and CDR2 from the germline V gene are SNHLY and FYNNEI. In DNA form, the CDR3 reads TGTGCCAGCAGGGAAACTGAAGCTTTCTTT. Protein sequence: CASRETEAFF.

The V gene is TRBV5-1, the J gene TRBJ2-7, with 9 bases identical to TRBD1. Germline V lookup: CDR1 SGHRS, CDR2 YFSETQ. The CDR3 has 14 amino acids. With 4 bases clipped from V and 5 bases from J, the junction kept 7 bases outside the gene matches. The CDR3 region has the DNA TGCGCCAGCAGCGGAACCGGGACAGGGAACGAGCAGTACTTC. It codes for CASSGTGTGNEQYF.

This chain uses TRBV9 with TRBJ2-2, with D unresolved. CDR1 is SGDLS and CDR2 is YYNGEE in the germline V gene. V shed 0 bases and J shed 0 bases, with 9 bases lying between them. The CDR3 loop spans 16 amino acids. This chain's CDR3 is CASSVGSAANTGELFF. The CDR3 region has the DNA TGTGCCAGCAGCGTAGGGAGCGCCGCGAACACCGGGGAGCTGTTTTTT.

The V call is TRBV5-6, the J call TRBJ1-1, with D maybe TRBD1 (5 bases). V lost 4 bases to trimming and J lost 3 bases, with 19 bases between them. The CDR3 length is 16 residues. Germline lookup yields CDR1 SGHDT and CDR2 YYEEEE. The CDR3 loop is CASSPRTGGLYTEAFF. The CDR3 region has the DNA TGTGCCAGCAGCCCCCGGACCGGGGGTTTGTACACTGAAGCTTTCTTT.

The chain joins TRBV5-1 to TRBJ1-6; D remains unclear. The germline V gene has CDR1 SGHRS and CDR2 YFSETQ. This CDR3 region has 16 residues. Trimming stripped 1 base from V and 0 bases from J, with 8 bases between. CDR3 nucleotides: TGCGCCAGCAGCTTGAAATCGAGCTCCTATAATTCACCCCTCCACTTT. Its protein is CASSLKSSSYNSPLHF.

The chain has TRBV7-2 and TRBJ2-7; unclear D gene. The CDR3 is 14 amino acids. Germline assignment: CDR1 SGHTA and CDR2 FQGNSA. The V and J ends lost 1 base and 0 bases respectively, with 7 bases between them. The chain's CDR3 is CASSLGGYSYEQYF. The CDR3 DNA reads as TGTGCCAGCAGCTTAGGTGGCTACTCCTACGAGCAGTACTTC.

The chain joins TRBV5-1 to TRBJ2-7; D might be TRBD1 or TRBD2, each matching 5 bases. The CDR3 covers 17 residues. The V gene's germline CDR1 is SGHRS and CDR2 YFSETQ. V lost 2 bases and J lost 0, with 18 bases in between. CDR3 sequence (DNA): TGCGCCAGCAGCTTACCACTCCAGGGACCCAGCTCCTACGAGCAGTACTTC. Protein sequence: CASSLPLQGPSSYEQYF.

The chain uses TRBV18 and TRBJ1-2; D ambiguous. Per germline, CDR1 KGHSH and CDR2 LQKENI. The CDR3 runs to 17 residues. Trimming took off 3 bases at V and 0 bases at J, with 17 bases between the two ends. The CDR3 DNA reads TGTGCCAGCTCACCCTCCCGGACTGCGGGAGCTAACTATGGCTACACCTTC. Protein product: CASSPSRTAGANYGYTF.

The V gene is TRBV19, the J gene TRBJ2-3; D not resolved. Germline V gives CDR1 LNHDA, CDR2 SQIVND (reference sequence). V lost 3 bases to trimming and J lost 5 bases, with 15 bases between them. This CDR3 comprises 15 residues. In DNA form, the CDR3 reads TGTGCCAGTAGTATGAGGCCAGGCCTTTTAGATACGCAGTATTTT. Translating it yields CASSMRPGLLDTQYF.

The genes are TRBV18 and TRBJ2-6; no clear D. Germline CDR1 is KGHSH and CDR2 is LQKENI. V lost 2 bases, J lost 0 bases, and 11 bases lay in between. The CDR3 loop spans 17 amino acids. The CDR3 DNA is TGTGCCAGCTCACCAGCAGTTCAGGTCTCTGGGGCCAACGTCCTGACTTTC. It specifies CASSPAVQVSGANVLTF.